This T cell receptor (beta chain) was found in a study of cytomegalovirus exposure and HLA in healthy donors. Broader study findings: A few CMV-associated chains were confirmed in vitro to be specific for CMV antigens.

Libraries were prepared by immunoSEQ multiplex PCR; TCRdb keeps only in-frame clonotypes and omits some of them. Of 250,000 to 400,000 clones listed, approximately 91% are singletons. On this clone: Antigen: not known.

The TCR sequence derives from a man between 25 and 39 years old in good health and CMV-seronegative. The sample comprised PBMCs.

CDR3 protein: CASSGFVGQGSNQPQHF. The DNA for the CDR3 is TGTGCCAGCAGTGGTTTTGTAGGACAGGGTAGCAATCAGCCCCAGCATTTT. The chain carries TRBV6-4 and TRBJ1-5, with 8 bases identical to TRBD1. This CDR3 has 17 amino acids. The V gene's germline CDR1 is MRHNA and CDR2 SNTAGT. Trimming cost V 4 bases and J 0 bases; bases outside gene matches: 8.